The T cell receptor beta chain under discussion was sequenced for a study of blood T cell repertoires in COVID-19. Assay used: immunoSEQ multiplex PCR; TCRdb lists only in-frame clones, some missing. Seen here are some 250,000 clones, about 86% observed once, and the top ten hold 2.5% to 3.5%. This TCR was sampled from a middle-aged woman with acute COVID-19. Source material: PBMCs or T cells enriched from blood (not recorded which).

The CDR3 DNA reads TGTGCCACCGCGACAGGGGACTACTCCTACAATGAGCAGTTCTTC. It is translated as CATATGDYSYNEQFF. The V and J genes are TRBV24-1 and TRBJ2-1, with D perhaps matching TRBD1 (8 bases). In germline, CDR1 is KGHDR, CDR2 SFDVKD. Trimming removed 9 bases from V and 0 bases from J, with 14 bases in between. The CDR3 extends over 15 amino acids.